These 22 T cell receptor beta chains were sequenced from one sample in a study of cytomegalovirus exposure and HLA in healthy donors. Primers for the PCR totalled 60 Vbeta and 13 Jbeta. The data were produced by immunoSEQ multiplex PCR, yet TCRdb's version contains in-frame clones alone and is incomplete. Among more than 95,000 clones listed, more than 60% were seen once. Material for sequencing was PBMCs. All receptors derive from a woman aged 60-75 years in good health and CMV-seropositive.

This chain links TRBV19 with TRBJ2-2; TRBD2 aligns across 12 bases. V lost 6 bases, J lost 7 bases, and 9 bases stayed unmatched. Germline V gene data show CDR1 as LNHDA and CDR2 as SQIVND (reference sequence). The CDR3 is 16 residues long. CDR3 DNA: TGTGCCAGTAGCACATGGACTAGCGGGATTGGCGGGGAGCTGTTTTTT. The encoded protein is CASSTWTSGIGGELFF.

The chain joins TRBV11-2 to TRBJ2-7, with 8 bases identical to TRBD1. Germline V gene data show CDR1 as SGHAT and CDR2 as FQNNGV. V was pared by 6 bases and J by 1 base, with 5 bases of the junction left unmatched. CDR3 length: 14 amino acids. The CDR3 sequence: CASRPGTGSYEQYF. The CDR3 coding sequence is TGTGCCAGCAGACCCGGGACAGGATCCTACGAGCAGTACTTC.

Notes on this clone: This specimen includes other DNA sequences encoding the same CDR3. The CDR3 sequence is CASSPLGGDREEVLLTGANVLTF. The CDR3 DNA reads as TGTGCCAGCAGTCCTTTAGGGGGGGACAGGGAAGAGGTCCTCCTAACTGGGGCCAACGTCCTGACTTTC. The chain recombines TRBV27 with TRBJ2-6; 9 bases align to TRBD1. CDR3 length: 23 residues. Unmatched junction bases numbered 25, after V lost 5 bases and J lost 2 bases. Germline CDR1 is MNHEY and CDR2 is SMNVEV (reference sequence).

The chain uses TRBV6-5 and TRBJ1-6; D remains unclear. Trimming stripped 2 bases from V and 5 bases from J, with 4 bases between. CDR1 is MNHEY and CDR2 is SVGAGI in the germline V gene. This CDR3 is 13 amino acids long. CDR3 sequence reads: CASSYLDNSPLHF. The CDR3 nucleotides are TGTGCCAGCAGTTACCTTGATAATTCACCCCTCCACTTT.

This clone was picked up one time. The chain uses TRBV9 and TRBJ1-1; 7 nucleotides agree with TRBD1. CDR1 SGDLS and CDR2 YYNGEE come from the germline V gene. V lost 4 bases, J lost 1 base, and 4 bases stayed unmatched. This CDR3 has 14 amino acids. The CDR3 region is CASSTRDRNTEAFF. DNA for the CDR3: TGTGCCAGCAGCACCCGGGACAGGAACACTGAAGCTTTCTTT.

The chain couples TRBV25-1 to TRBJ1-3, with TRBD1 as a possible D gene (5 bases). CDR1 and CDR2 (germline): MGHDK, SYGVNS. Trimming stripped 6 bases from V and 0 bases from J, with 12 bases between. This CDR3 spans 15 amino acids. The CDR3: CASRPAGVSGNTIYF. The CDR3 DNA reads as TGTGCCAGCAGACCCGCGGGGGTCTCTGGAAACACCATATATTTT.

This clone was detected a few times. The chain has TRBV11-2 and TRBJ1-1; a possible D gene is TRBD1 (5 bases). Germline assignment: CDR1 SGHAT and CDR2 FQNNGV. This CDR3 spans 13 amino acids. V was shortened by 1 base and J by 3 bases, with 6 bases between the two germline ends. In DNA, the CDR3 is TGTGCCAGCAGCTTAGCAGGGTACACTGAAGCTTTCTTT. It is translated as CASSLAGYTEAFF.

In this sample, this clone turned up once. The rearrangement links TRBV2 to TRBJ1-1, with TRBD1 matching 7 bases. Per germline, CDR1 SNHLY and CDR2 FYNNEI. CDR3 size: 15 residues. J gave up 1 base and V 4 bases, and 6 bases lay outside the gene matches. The CDR3 DNA reads TGTGCCAGCAGTGCGCTCGGGACAGCGAACACTGAAGCTTTCTTT. The encoded protein is CASSALGTANTEAFF.

This clone was seen a few times. The chain recombines TRBV6-1 with TRBJ1-2, with unresolved D. The germline gives CDR1 MNHNS, CDR2 SASEGT. V dropped 6 bases and J dropped 4 bases, with 12 bases sitting between them. The CDR3 spans 13 residues. The CDR3 spells CASRRTDIYGYTF. DNA for the CDR3: TGTGCCAGCAGGCGCACTGATATCTATGGCTACACCTTC.

The J gene is TRBJ2-5, the V gene TRBV5-6; 9 bases are a match to TRBD2. The CDR3 has 16 amino acids. The junction had 7 bases not matched to a gene; V was cut back by 1 base and J by 3 bases. Germline CDR1 reads SGHDT; CDR2 reads YYEEEE. The CDR3 region has the DNA TGTGCCAGCAGCTTGAGAAGTAGCGGGAGAAAAGAGACCCAGTACTTC. Protein product: CASSLRSSGRKETQYF.

Only one count was recorded for this clone. The chain is built from TRBV9 and TRBJ2-7; D is perhaps TRBD2 (7 bases). V shed 3 bases and J shed 7 bases, with 17 bases lying between them. The CDR3 runs to 14 residues. CDR1 and CDR2 (germline): SGDLS, YYNGEE. This CDR3 reads CASSGGLGGREQYF. The CDR3 DNA is TGTGCCAGCAGCGGCGGACTAGGGGGTAGGGAGCAGTACTTC.

This clone was picked up one time. The rearrangement links TRBV7-2 to TRBJ2-2; 7 nucleotides line up with TRBD1. Losses at the gene ends were 2 bases for V and 1 base for J; bases not matched to a gene: 7. Germline lookup yields CDR1 SGHTA and CDR2 FQGNSA. The CDR3 length is 17 residues. CDR3 DNA: TGTGCCAGCAGCTTACGTACAGGGGCCCTGAACACCGGGGAGCTGTTTTTT. It specifies CASSLRTGALNTGELFF.

J is TRBJ2-7 and V is TRBV6-5, with D perhaps matching TRBD2 (7 bases). The length of the CDR3 is 15 residues. Germline loops: CDR1 MNHEY, CDR2 SVGAGI. The V end was cut by 5 bases, the J end by 2 bases, with 16 bases between. Written as DNA, the CDR3 is TGTGCCAGCAGTCGGGGGGCAGGGCGGCCCTACGAGCAGTACTTC. Amino acid sequence: CASSRGAGRPYEQYF.

The genes are TRBV7-9 and TRBJ2-1; 10 nucleotides agree with TRBD2. Germline CDR1 and CDR2: SEHNR and FQNEAQ (reference sequence). V lost 3 bases and J lost 0; bases outside the gene matches: 5. The CDR3 loop spans 17 amino acids. CDR3 sequence reads: CASSFSGGRSSYNEQFF. CDR3 sequence (DNA): TGTGCCAGCAGCTTTAGCGGGGGGCGGAGCTCCTACAATGAGCAGTTCTTC. Full variable domain (remainder filled in from reference TRBV7-9 and TRBJ2-1): DTGVSQNPRHKITKRGQNVTFRCDPISEHNRLYWYRQTLGQGPEFLTYFQNEAQLEKSRLLSDRFSAERPKGSFSTLEIQRTEQGDSAMYLCASSFSGGRSSYNEQFFGPGTRLTVL.

The V call is TRBV27, the J call TRBJ2-1; TRBD2 matches at 13 bases. Germline values: CDR1 MNHEY, CDR2 SMNVEV (reference sequence). Unmatched junction bases numbered 13, after V lost 6 bases and J lost 8 bases. CDR3 length: 17 residues. CDR3 DNA sequence: TGTGCCAGCAGAGGATTGGAGGGACTAGCGGGATTTGATGAGCAGTTCTTC. Amino acids: CASRGLEGLAGFDEQFF.

This clone was observed once. The chain uses TRBV6-5 and TRBJ1-2; 7 bases are a match to TRBD1. V dropped 6 bases and J dropped 3; count of bases not matched to a gene: 4. Germline V CDR1 and CDR2: MNHEY, SVGAGI. The CDR3 has 13 residues. The CDR3 reads CASRKGQDYGYTF. The DNA for the CDR3 is TGTGCCAGCAGGAAAGGACAGGACTATGGCTACACCTTC.

The chain is built from TRBV5-1 and TRBJ2-7; TRBD1 matches at 7 bases. The ends lost 2 bases at V and 1 base at J; junction bases unmatched: 6. Germline CDR1 is SGHRS and CDR2 is YFSETQ. The CDR3 spans 15 residues. The CDR3 spells CASSFGTVGSYEQYF. The CDR3 DNA reads TGCGCCAGCAGCTTCGGGACAGTCGGATCCTACGAGCAGTACTTC. Full variable domain (rest looked up from reference TRBV5-1 and TRBJ2-7): KAGVTQTPRYLIKTRGQQVTLSCSPISGHRSVSWYQQTPGQGLQFLFEYFSETQRNKGNFPGRFSGRQFSNSRSEMNVSTLELGDSALYLCASSFGTVGSYEQYFGPGTRLTVT.

This clone was detected once. The chain uses TRBV18 and TRBJ1-5, with 11 nucleotides matching TRBD1. V shed 3 bases, J shed 7 bases, and the junction held 5 bases outside the gene matches. The CDR3 length is 15 residues. The germline CDR1 and CDR2 sequences are KGHSH and LQKENI. The CDR3 sequence: CASSPGQGAGQPQHF. CDR3 DNA sequence: TGTGCCAGCTCACCCGGACAGGGGGCTGGGCAGCCCCAGCATTTT. The complete variable domain, with remaining parts taken from reference TRBV18 and TRBJ1-5, reads NAGVMQNPRHLVRRRGQEARLRCSPMKGHSHVYWYRQLPEEGLKFMVYLQKENIIDESGMPKERFSAEFPKEGPSILRIQQVVRGDSAAYFCASSPGQGAGQPQHFGDGTRLSIL.

V is TRBV4-1 and J is TRBJ2-5; 14 bases agree with TRBD2. The CDR3 loop spans 16 amino acids. Germline-derived CDR1 and CDR2 are MGHRA and YSYEKL. The J segment lost 4 bases and the V segment lost 2 bases, leaving 3 bases of the junction unmatched. CDR3 DNA: TGCGCCAGCAGCCAAAGAGGACTAGCGGGAGGAGAGACCCAGTACTTC. It is translated as CASSQRGLAGGETQYF.

J is TRBJ2-1 and V is TRBV7-8; weak D call: TRBD1 (6 bases). The CDR3 length is 14 residues. CDR1 and CDR2 from the germline V gene are SGHVS and FQNEAQ. The V and J ends lost 5 bases and 4 bases respectively, with 12 bases between them. In DNA form, the CDR3 reads TGTGCCAGCAGCCTAACCGACAGGTACAATGAGCAGTTCTTC. This encodes CASSLTDRYNEQFF. The whole variable domain, filled in from reference TRBV7-8 and TRBJ2-1, reads GAGVSQSPRYKVAKRGQDVALRCDPISGHVSLFWYQQALGQGPEFLTYFQNEAQLDKSGLPSDRFFAERPEGSVSTLKIQRTQQEDSAVYLCASSLTDRYNEQFFGPGTRLTVL.

V usage is TRBV30 and J usage is TRBJ2-2; D gene uncertain. Germline V gene sequence: CDR1 GTSNPN, CDR2 SVGIG (reference sequence). V lost 0 bases and J lost 6, with 8 bases in between. The CDR3 is made up of 13 amino acids. The CDR3 sequence is CAWSVQLAGELFF. The CDR3 DNA reads TGTGCCTGGAGTGTACAATTGGCCGGGGAGCTGTTTTTT.

V gene TRBV5-1 combines with J gene TRBJ1-4; a possible D gene is TRBD1 (6 bases). The germline gives CDR1 SGHRS, CDR2 YFSETQ. The CDR3 runs 14 residues. Trimming removed 2 bases from V and 7 bases from J, with 12 bases in between. CDR3 bases: TGCGCCAGCAGCTTTAGGGGGAAAGGTGAAAAACTGTTTTTT. Translated, it gives CASSFRGKGEKLFF.